This T cell receptor beta chain was sequenced for a study of PD-L1 blockade in urothelial cancer. Study in general: Timepoints chosen for blood analysis were 3 weeks (second dose) and 6 weeks after treatment start.

Trimming took off 4 bases at V and 2 bases at J, with 14 bases between the two ends. This CDR3 is built from 14 residues. Looked up from germline, CDR1 is GTSNPN and CDR2 is SVGIG (reference sequence). Synthetically made TCR analog templates were put into each PCR as spikes. Produced via immunoSEQ multiplex PCR; TCRdb's table is partial and in-frame only. The sample lists about 79,000 clones, approximately 80% occurring once. The time point here: pretreatment peripheral blood. This clone was seen only once. Its antigen is undetermined. Overall study results and limits: Having blood TCR clonality under the median before treatment predicted better survival.

Sequencing used PBMCs, obtained around atezolizumab (anti-PD-L1) treatment. The clonotype was recovered from a man aged 35 to 55 with urothelial cancer. The rearrangement uses TRBV30 and TRBJ1-1, with a tentative D call TRBD1 (6 bases). The CDR3 loop reads CAWTSDRLNTEAFF. CDR3 DNA: TGTGCCTGGACCTCGGACAGATTAAACACTGAAGCTTTCTTT.